This is a list of T cell receptor beta chains from one sample in a study of control samples from healthy donors and cancer patients. TCRdb keeps only in-frame clones here, not all; method: immunoSEQ multiplex PCR. Here the sample spans about 270,000 clones, more than 65% being singletons. The sample comprised PBMCs. These receptors originate from a woman in her sixties with lung cancer. CDR3s include the opening cysteine and the closing phenylalanine or tryptophan. D genes are given only for firm matches. The size field is filled for only some rows; it gives once, few, many or a size class.

J gene	clone size	V gene	D gene	CDR3 protein	CDR3 DNA
TRBJ1-2	-	TRBV5-6	TRBD1	CASSLGRTGLGYTF	TGTGCCAGCAGCTTGGGGAGGACAGGGCTAGGCTACACCTTC
TRBJ1-1	-	TRBV6-6	TRBD1	CASRRRIRDSPTEAFF	TGTGCCAGCAGGCGCCGGATCCGGGACAGTCCCACTGAAGCTTTCTTT
TRBJ2-2	-	TRBV20-1	TRBD2	CSASEAGYTGELFF	TGCAGTGCTAGTGAAGCGGGATACACCGGGGAGCTGTTTTTT
TRBJ2-7	-	TRBV5-1	TRBD1	CASSSGQTFYEQYF	TGCGCCAGCAGCTCGGGACAGACTTTCTACGAGCAGTACTTC
TRBJ2-5	-	TRBV11-3	TRBD2	CASSLGGWGTSGSSYQYF	TGTGCCAGCAGCTTAGGAGGTTGGGGGACTAGCGGGAGTAGCTACCAGTACTTC
TRBJ2-4	-	TRBV19	-	CASSIARAGFKNIQYF	TGTGCCAGTAGTATAGCCCGGGCCGGGTTCAAAAACATTCAGTACTTC
TRBJ1-1	-	TRBV7-9	-	CASSLEVLLNTEAFF	TGTGCCAGCAGCTTGGAGGTCCTTTTGAACACTGAAGCTTTCTTT
TRBJ2-1	-	TRBV3-1/TRBV3-2	-	CASSLRPRSSYNEQFF	TGTGCCAGCAGCCTTCGCCCCCGTAGCTCCTACAATGAGCAGTTCTTC
TRBJ1-6	-	TRBV27	-	CASRTGTNSPLHF	TGTGCCAGCAGAACAGGGACCAATTCACCCCTCCACTTT
TRBJ2-7	-	TRBV3-1/TRBV3-2	-	CASSQLQGYEQYF	TGTGCCAGCAGCCAGTTACAGGGCTACGAGCAGTACTTC
TRBJ1-5	-	TRBV5-5	-	CASSSYLGETGIDNQPQHF	TGTGCCAGCAGCTCTTACCTCGGCGAGACAGGAATCGACAATCAGCCCCAGCATTTT
TRBJ1-4	-	TRBV4-1	-	CASSPWTTKGNEKLFF	TGCGCCAGCAGCCCGTGGACCACAAAGGGAAATGAAAAACTGTTTTTT
TRBJ2-7	-	TRBV10-1	TRBD2	CASSELGTSGSSEQYF	TGCGCCAGCAGTGAGTTGGGGACTAGCGGGAGTAGCGAGCAGTACTTC
TRBJ1-5	-	TRBV7-2	-	CASSSRLTDQPQHF	TGTGCCAGCAGTTCTCGTCTCACAGATCAGCCCCAGCATTTT
TRBJ1-5	-	TRBV30	-	CAWSVRGKGNQPQHF	TGTGCCTGGAGTGTAAGGGGGAAGGGCAATCAGCCCCAGCATTTT
TRBJ2-7	-	TRBV7-8	TRBD1	CASSFNRGLSEQYF	TGTGCCAGCAGCTTTAACAGGGGATTGAGCGAGCAGTACTTC
TRBJ2-3	-	TRBV6-5	-	CASSYSDTDTQYF	TGTGCCAGCAGTTATTCGGACACAGATACGCAGTATTTT
TRBJ2-1	-	TRBV15	-	CATSRELGGYNEQFF	TGTGCCACCAGCAGAGAACTAGGGGGCTACAATGAGCAGTTCTTC
TRBJ1-5	-	TRBV11-2	-	CASSSGITGNQPQHF	TGTGCCAGCAGTTCTGGGATTACAGGAAATCAGCCCCAGCATTTT
TRBJ1-2	many	TRBV4-1	-	CASSQRTVNYGYTF	TGCGCCAGCAGCCAGCGGACGGTCAACTATGGCTACACCTTC
TRBJ2-3	-	TRBV9	-	CASSVEAGFRTDTQYF	TGTGCCAGCAGCGTAGAGGCGGGCTTCCGCACAGATACGCAGTATTTT
TRBJ1-5	few	TRBV6-6	-	CASSYSGRGGNQPQHF	TGTGCCAGCAGTTACTCAGGGAGGGGCGGCAATCAGCCCCAGCATTTT
TRBJ1-1	-	TRBV28	-	CASSLGGRMNTEAFF	TGTGCCAGCAGTTTAGGGGGACGGATGAACACTGAAGCTTTCTTT